One sample yielded the 30 T cell receptor beta chains listed below, sequenced in a study of OX40 agonist ivuxolimab in advanced cancers. Clones were read by immunoSEQ multiplex PCR, and TCRdb kept only the in-frame ones, dropping some. The table includes over 20,000 clones, 65% to 80% detected once. The source material was CD4+ or CD8+ T cells sorted from blood, sampled in a trial of the OX40 agonist ivuxolimab. These receptors were collected from an adult with an advanced solid tumor such as melanoma, head and neck, liver or kidney cancer.

This chain uses TRBV19 with TRBJ2-3; TRBD1 is a possible D gene (5 bases). The CDR3 has 15 residues. Germline V CDR1 and CDR2: LNHDA, SQIVND (reference sequence). The V end lost 5 bases, the J end lost 0 bases, and 12 bases lay between the germline ends. In nucleotides, the CDR3 is TGTGCCAGTAGTTTCAGGGCGAGGAGCACAGATACGCAGTATTTT. Translation gives CASSFRARSTDTQYF.

The chain carries TRBV10-2 and TRBJ2-7; tentatively, D is TRBD1 (6 bases). Germline CDR1 WSHSY, CDR2 SAAADI. This CDR3 comprises 13 residues. The ends were cut back, 10 bases at V and 7 bases at J, with 20 bases in the middle. CDR3 residues: CATWTEQPTEQYF. DNA of the CDR3: TGCGCCACCTGGACAGAGCAACCTACGGAGCAGTACTTC.

This clone was picked up a small number of times. V and J are TRBV5-5 and TRBJ2-1; TRBD2 is a possible D gene (5 bases). CDR3 length: 12 residues. Germline V lookup: CDR1 SGHKS, CDR2 YYEKEE (reference sequence). V lost 1 base, J lost 8 bases, and 7 bases lay in between. In DNA form, the CDR3 reads TGTGCCAGCAGCTTGCTCGGGGATGAGCAGTTCTTC. Its protein is CASSLLGDEQFF.

The V call is TRBV5-6, the J call TRBJ1-2, with no clear D. The CDR3 loop spans 13 amino acids. V was cut by 3 bases and J by 8 bases, with 14 bases left in between. Per germline, CDR1 SGHDT and CDR2 YYEEEE. CDR3 amino acids: CASSSLSDWGYTF. Written as DNA, the CDR3 is TGTGCCAGCAGCTCCCTTTCGGACTGGGGCTACACCTTC.

The rearrangement joins TRBV7-2 to TRBJ2-5; no firm D call. Germline CDR1 and CDR2: SGHTA and FQGNSA. V was shortened by 0 bases and J by 4 bases, with 15 bases between the two germline ends. This CDR3 has 16 residues. The CDR3 region is CASSLAPGFQVETQYF. CDR3 nucleotide sequence: TGTGCCAGCAGCTTAGCCCCGGGTTTCCAAGTAGAGACCCAGTACTTC.

This chain uses TRBV13 with TRBJ2-7; TRBD1 agrees at 8 bases. Germline lookup yields CDR1 PRHDT and CDR2 FYEKMQ (reference sequence). V was pared by 4 bases and J by 6 bases, with 8 bases of the junction left unmatched. The CDR3 runs 14 residues. The CDR3 coding sequence is TGTGCCAGCAGCTCCGGGACAGGCTCTTCCGAGCAGTACTTC. Its translation is CASSSGTGSSEQYF.

This chain connects TRBV5-1 to TRBJ2-3; possible D gene TRBD2, 6 bases. This CDR3 is built from 17 residues. Germline CDR1 is SGHRS and CDR2 is YFSETQ. V lost 1 base, J lost 2 bases, and 17 bases lay in between. CDR3 DNA sequence: TGCGCCAGCAGCTTGTCGGGACTCGCAGTTTACACAGATACGCAGTATTTT. This encodes CASSLSGLAVYTDTQYF.

The chain employs TRBV30 and TRBJ2-7; D tentatively reads TRBD1 or TRBD2 (5 bases each). Deletions cut 1 base from V and 3 bases from J, with 19 bases between. The length of the CDR3 is 16 residues. Germline CDR1 GTSNPN, CDR2 SVGIG (reference sequence). The DNA of the CDR3 is TGTGCCTGGAGTGCGCTGGGGCAGGGACGAGGCTACGAGCAGTACTTC. Translated: CAWSALGQGRGYEQYF.

The chain has TRBV19 and TRBJ2-1, with TRBD1 as a possible D gene (5 bases). CDR1 and CDR2 (germline): LNHDA, SQIVND (reference sequence). CDR3 size: 16 residues. Trimming pared 5 bases from V and 0 bases from J, leaving 14 bases between. The CDR3 region has the DNA TGTGCCAGTAGTTTCCCAGGGTCAAGCTCCTACAATGAGCAGTTCTTC. Its translation is CASSFPGSSSYNEQFF. The full variable domain, with the rest looked up from reference TRBV19 and TRBJ2-1, is DGGITQSPKYLFRKEGQNVTLSCEQNLNHDAMYWYRQDPGQGLRLIYYSQIVNDFQKGDIAEGYSVSREKKESFPLTVTSAQKNPTAFYLCASSFPGSSSYNEQFFGPGTRLTVL.

The V gene is TRBV4-1, the J gene TRBJ1-3; maybe TRBD1 (5 bases). The CDR3 spans 17 residues. Germline V gene lookup returns CDR1 MGHRA and CDR2 YSYEKL. V was trimmed by 0 bases and J by 0 bases, leaving 12 bases between them. The CDR3 here is CASSQESGQTSGNTIYF. CDR3 coding DNA: TGCGCCAGCAGCCAAGAATCTGGACAAACCTCTGGAAACACCATATATTTT.

This clone appeared a single time. The CDR3 DNA follows: TGTGCCAGCAGCTTATCATACAGGAGGGAGACCCAGTACTTC. Translated, it gives CASSLSYRRETQYF. The chain is built from TRBV7-6 and TRBJ2-5; tentatively, D is TRBD1 or TRBD2 (5 bases each). Germline V gene lookup returns CDR1 SGHVS and CDR2 FNYEAQ. The CDR3 covers 14 residues. V lost 2 bases to trimming and J lost 5 bases, with 12 bases between them.

The chain carries TRBV19 and TRBJ1-4, with D hard to call. Germline-derived CDR1 and CDR2 are LNHDA and SQIVND (reference sequence). V lost 3 bases, J lost 5 bases, and 13 bases lay in between. This CDR3 contains 15 residues. The CDR3 here is CASSISFRNNEKLFF. The CDR3 DNA sequence: TGTGCCAGTAGTATCTCCTTCAGGAACAATGAAAAACTGTTTTTT.

This clone showed up just once. V and J are TRBV5-1 and TRBJ1-1, with D possibly being TRBD1 (6 bases). V was clipped by 1 base and J by 4 bases, with 17 bases between them. Looked up from germline, CDR1 is SGHRS and CDR2 is YFSETQ. This CDR3 is built from 16 residues. The CDR3 DNA sequence: TGCGCCAGCAGCTTGAGTTCCGGGGGCGCGTCCACTGAAGCTTTCTTT. Protein: CASSLSSGGASTEAFF.

As DNA, the CDR3 is TGTGCCAGTAGAGAACATGCAGGGGGCACTGAAGCTTTCTTT. This translates into CASREHAGGTEAFF. This rearrangement joins TRBV19 to TRBJ1-1; TRBD1 matches at 7 bases. The CDR3 loop spans 14 amino acids. Per the germline V gene, CDR1 is LNHDA and CDR2 is SQIVND (reference sequence). Trimming cost V 6 bases and J 4 bases; bases outside gene matches: 8.

This clone was counted a single time. The chain carries TRBV7-2 and TRBJ1-3; a possible D gene is TRBD1 (6 bases). Trimming took off 1 base at V and 0 bases at J, with 10 bases between the two ends. This CDR3 region has 16 residues. CDR1 SGHTA and CDR2 FQGNSA come from the germline V gene. CDR3 DNA sequence: TGTGCCAGCAGCTTAGGGACAGCGGACTCTGGAAACACCATATATTTT. This gives the protein CASSLGTADSGNTIYF.

The chain uses TRBV7-3 and TRBJ1-1; the D is unclear. V was pared by 4 bases and J by 0 bases, with 9 bases between. The germline V gene encodes CDR1 SGHTA and CDR2 FQGTGA. The CDR3 extends over 14 amino acids. CDR3 bases: TGTGCCAGCAGCTCCAGCGATATGAACACTGAAGCTTTCTTT. Translating it yields CASSSSDMNTEAFF.

The chain carries TRBV29-1 and TRBJ2-7, with 8 bases lining up with TRBD2. CDR1 SQVTM and CDR2 ANQGSEA come from the germline V gene. This CDR3 is 16 amino acids long. V was clipped by 0 bases and J by 0 bases; unmatched bases: 7. The CDR3 is CSVEDWGLGDSYEQYF. CDR3 in DNA: TGCAGCGTTGAAGATTGGGGACTAGGAGACTCCTACGAGCAGTACTTC.

This clone was recorded only once. The chain recombines TRBV6-6 with TRBJ1-5; TRBD1 aligns across 7 bases. J lost 3 bases, V lost 5 bases, and 4 bases had no gene match. Germline assignment: CDR1 MNHNY and CDR2 SVGAGI (reference sequence). CDR3 length: 14 residues. DNA of the CDR3: TGTGCCAGCAGTACGACAGGGTACAATCAGCCCCAGCATTTT. Its protein is CASSTTGYNQPQHF.

The V gene is TRBV18, the J gene TRBJ1-1; 8 bases match TRBD1. CDR1 is KGHSH and CDR2 is LQKENI in the germline V gene. After removal of 3 bases from V and 1 base from J, the junction contained 4 bases not matched to a gene. The CDR3 consists of 15 residues. DNA for the CDR3: TGTGCCAGCTCACCTTACGGGACAGGGAACACTGAAGCTTTCTTT. It translates to CASSPYGTGNTEAFF.

The chain carries TRBV7-3 and TRBJ2-1; maybe TRBD2 (6 bases). Germline V lookup: CDR1 SGHTA, CDR2 FQGTGA. The V end lost 3 bases, the J end lost 6 bases, and 12 bases lay between the germline ends. This CDR3 is 14 amino acids long. The DNA for the CDR3 is TGTGCCAGCAGCTTCCGGGGGATGACCAATGAGCAGTTCTTC. Amino acid sequence: CASSFRGMTNEQFF.

The rearrangement uses TRBV19 and TRBJ1-1; a possible D gene is TRBD1 (5 bases). CDR1 and CDR2 (germline): LNHDA, SQIVND (reference sequence). V was shortened by 4 bases and J by 1 base, with 13 bases between the two germline ends. This CDR3 has 15 residues. The CDR3 sequence is CASSTGGGTNTEAFF. CDR3 DNA sequence: TGTGCCAGTAGTACCGGTGGGGGGACGAACACTGAAGCTTTCTTT. Together with reference TRBV19 and TRBJ1-1, the CDR3 gives the full variable domain: DGGITQSPKYLFRKEGQNVTLSCEQNLNHDAMYWYRQDPGQGLRLIYYSQIVNDFQKGDIAEGYSVSREKKESFPLTVTSAQKNPTAFYLCASSTGGGTNTEAFFGQGTRLTVV.

This clone was detected a few times. The chain couples TRBV11-3 to TRBJ2-3; 7 bases match TRBD2. Germline V gene data show CDR1 as SGHNT and CDR2 as YENEEA. With V trimmed by 8 bases and J by 6 bases, 11 bases remained unmatched. CDR3 length: 14 residues. As DNA, the CDR3 is TGTGCCAGCCGGGGGGACGGGGATTTGGATACGCAGTATTTT. It yields the protein CASRGDGDLDTQYF.

The CDR3 reads CASSPGAYGNEQYF. Here the CDR3 DNA reads TGTGCCAGCTCACCGGGGGCTTACGGGAACGAGCAGTACTTC. This chain links TRBV18 with TRBJ2-7; TRBD1 is a possible D gene (6 bases). Per the germline V gene, CDR1 is KGHSH and CDR2 is LQKENI. The V end lost 3 bases, the J end lost 5 bases, and 14 bases lay between the germline ends. The CDR3 is 14 amino acids.

The V and J genes are TRBV27 and TRBJ2-1; D is possibly TRBD2 (5 bases). Trimming removed 4 bases at V and 2 bases at J, with 12 bases between. Per germline, CDR1 MNHEY and CDR2 SMNVEV (reference sequence). The CDR3 sequence is 15 residues long. CDR3 region: CASSSRTPPYNEQFF. The CDR3 DNA sequence: TGTGCCAGCAGTTCCCGGACTCCGCCCTACAATGAGCAGTTCTTC.

This chain joins TRBV7-9 and TRBJ1-5; 7 positions agree with TRBD1. The CDR3 runs to 15 residues. Germline assignment: CDR1 SEHNR and CDR2 FQNEAQ (reference sequence). J gave up 6 bases and V 6 bases, and 11 bases lay outside the gene matches. Here the CDR3 DNA reads TGTGCCAGCAGTTCCCCCGGGACAGTCGGTCAGCCCCAGCATTTT. This sequence encodes CASSSPGTVGQPQHF.

The V and J genes are TRBV6-5 and TRBJ1-2, with D possibly TRBD1 on 6 matching bases. The CDR3 totals 15 residues. V was pared by 6 bases and J by 5 bases, with 19 bases between. Per the germline V gene, CDR1 is MNHEY and CDR2 is SVGAGI. For the CDR3, the DNA is TGTGCCAGCAGAAAACAGGGCCCGCGGGTTTATGGCTACACCTTC. Protein sequence: CASRKQGPRVYGYTF.

This clone was seen more than once but under ten times. The V gene is TRBV9, the J gene TRBJ2-1; the D call may be TRBD1 or TRBD2 (5 bases each). This CDR3 has 14 residues. V dropped 4 bases and J dropped 5 bases, with 13 bases sitting between them. Per germline, CDR1 SGDLS and CDR2 YYNGEE. For the CDR3, the DNA is TGTGCCAGCAGCCCGAGGGTGACAGACAATGAGCAGTTCTTC. This translates into CASSPRVTDNEQFF.

The genes are TRBV4-1 and TRBJ2-7; D not certain. In germline, CDR1 is MGHRA, CDR2 YSYEKL. The CDR3 runs to 15 residues. Deletions cut 3 bases from V and 7 bases from J, with 19 bases between. This CDR3 is CASSQGSDDLGEQYF. As DNA, the CDR3 is TGCGCCAGCAGCCAGGGATCGGACGACTTGGGGGAGCAGTACTTC.

The chain joins TRBV4-1 to TRBJ1-1; D gene uncertain. V lost 1 base to trimming and J lost 0 bases, with 15 bases between them. CDR1 is MGHRA, CDR2 YSYEKL, per germline. This CDR3 has 17 amino acids. This CDR3 reads CASSQVHLSPMNTEAFF. The CDR3 DNA reads TGCGCCAGCAGCCAAGTGCACTTGTCTCCTATGAACACTGAAGCTTTCTTT.

A remark on this clone: One end of the junction varies from germline; a read error may be responsible. CDR3 coding DNA: TGCGCCAGCAGCCAAGAGGGGAACTATGGCTACACCTTC. Protein product: CASSQEGNYGYTF. V and J are TRBV7-9 and TRBJ1-2; D may be TRBD1 (5 bases). Germline CDR1 SEHNR, CDR2 FQNEAQ (reference sequence). The CDR3 has 13 amino acids.